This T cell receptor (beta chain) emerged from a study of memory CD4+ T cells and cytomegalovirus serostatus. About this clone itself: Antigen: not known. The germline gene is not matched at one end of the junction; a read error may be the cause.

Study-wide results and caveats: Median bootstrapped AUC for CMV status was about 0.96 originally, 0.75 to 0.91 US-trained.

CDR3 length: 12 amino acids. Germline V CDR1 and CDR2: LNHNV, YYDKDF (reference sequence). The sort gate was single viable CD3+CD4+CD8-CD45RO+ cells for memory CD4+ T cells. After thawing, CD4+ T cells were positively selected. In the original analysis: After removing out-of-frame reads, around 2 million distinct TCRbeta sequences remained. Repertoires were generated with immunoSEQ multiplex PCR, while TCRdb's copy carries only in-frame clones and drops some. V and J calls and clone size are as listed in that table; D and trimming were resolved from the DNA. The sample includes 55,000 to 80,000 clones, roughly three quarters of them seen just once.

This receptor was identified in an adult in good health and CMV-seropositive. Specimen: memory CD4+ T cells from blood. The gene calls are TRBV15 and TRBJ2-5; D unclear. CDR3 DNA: TGTGCCACCAGTAGAGTGGGAGAGACCCAGTACTTC. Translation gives CATSRVGETQYF.